In its sample, the clone carrying this TCR beta chain was seen a few times. The data belong to a study of blood T cell repertoires in COVID-19. This table comes from immunoSEQ multiplex PCR, and its TCRdb copy is limited to in-frame clones, with some not included. The table shows under 200,000 clones, with more than 75% occurring only once. Germline V gene sequence: CDR1 SGHTA, CDR2 FQGTGA. This CDR3 comprises 15 residues. The V and J ends lost 2 bases and 0 bases respectively, with 8 bases between them. The chain is built from TRBV7-3 and TRBJ1-3; D unresolved. This clonotype originated in a woman in her sixties or seventies with COVID-19, enrolled during active disease. Sequencing input: peripheral blood. In nucleotides, the CDR3 is TGTGCCAGCAGCTTACGATCCGGCTCTGGAAACACCATATATTTT. This codes for CASSLRSGSGNTIYF. The whole variable domain, filled in from reference TRBV7-3 and TRBJ1-3, reads GAGVSQTPSNKVTEKGKYVELRCDPISGHTALYWYRQSLGQGPEFLIYFQGTGAADDSGLPNDRFFAVRPEGSVSTLKIQRTERGDSAVYLCASSLRSGSGNTIYFGEGSWLTVV.